This note documents a single T cell receptor (beta chain) sequence. This sample was taken from a study of T cell responses to AZD1222 COVID-19 vaccine. Repertoires were generated with immunoSEQ multiplex PCR, while TCRdb's copy carries only in-frame clones and drops some. The profile shows 95,000 to 100,000 clones, 75% to 90% of them singletons. This CDR3 contains 12 residues. V lost 5 bases and J 5 bases, leaving 8 bases between the germline ends. The germline gives CDR1 SEHNR, CDR2 FQNEAQ (reference sequence). This material consisted of peripheral blood, taken on day 0 of AZD1222 vaccination. The chain recombines TRBV7-9 with TRBJ2-3; D is perhaps TRBD1 (6 bases). This TCR was recovered from an adult in good health. This CDR3 reads CASSRQEDTQYF. CDR3 DNA sequence: TGTGCCAGCAGCCGACAGGAAGATACGCAGTATTTT.